These T cell receptor beta chains were read from a single sample in a study of response to subunit inactivated influenza vaccine. TCRdb ran MiXCR on the RT-PCR reads and lists one entry per CDR3 protein. The sample has some 800,000 distinct CDR3 sequences, over 20% seen once. The specimen was PBMCs from blood, collected roughly 5 days after vaccination. The receptors come from a man aged 50 to 60 who received an inactivated influenza vaccine. Both conserved end residues are part of each CDR3. The D gene is left open where the match is weak. Size tells how often a clone was seen (once, few, many) or the class of an expanded clone, and some rows leave it out.

TRBD2	TRBV6-2/TRBV6-3	TRBJ2-1	few	TGTGCCAGCACCCAGTTGTCAACTAGCGGGCGCACCTACAATGAGCAGTTCTTC	CASTQLSTSGRTYNEQFF
NA	TRBV18	TRBJ2-3	NA	TGTGCCAGCTCACCTCCAGCGCAACGGGGCCCCACAGATACGCAGTATTTT	CASSPPAQRGPTDTQYF
NA	TRBV20-1	TRBJ2-5	NA	TGCAGTGCTAGAAGAAGGCTAGGTAGACAAGAGACCCAGTACTTC	CSARRRLGRQETQYF
TRBD2	TRBV3-1	TRBJ2-3	few	TGTGCCAGCAGCCAAGGATCCGGACAGGGACCTAGCGGGAGAGGTCTGTATTTT	CASSQGSGQGPSGRGLYF
TRBD1	TRBV7-9	TRBJ1-4	NA	TGTGCCAGCAGCTGGGACAGGGGTAATGAAAAACTGTTTTTT	CASSWDRGNEKLFF
TRBD2	TRBV29-1	TRBJ2-1	NA	TGCAGCGTTGACCCCCTAGCGGGAGGGTACAATGAGCAGTTCTTC	CSVDPLAGGYNEQFF
NA	TRBV20-1	TRBJ2-7	NA	TGCAGTGGAAGACCCGGGATGGGTTCCTACGAGCAGTACTTC	CSGRPGMGSYEQYF
TRBD2	TRBV2	TRBJ2-3	NA	TGTGCCAGCAGCCTAGGGAGGACTAGCGCAACACGCACAGATACGCAGTATTTT	CASSLGRTSATRTDTQYF
NA	TRBV7-9	TRBJ1-3	NA	TGTGCCAGCAATCCCTCGGGGACTGGAAACACCATATATTTT	CASNPSGTGNTIYF
TRBD1	TRBV10-3	TRBJ2-5	NA	TGTGCCATCAGTGAGTCCCGACAGGGTCAAGAGACCCAGTACTTC	CAISESRQGQETQYF
NA	TRBV12-3/TRBV12-4	TRBJ2-1	NA	TGTGCCAGCAGTTTTTCCGGGGCAAATTCCTACAATGAGCAGTTCTTC	CASSFSGANSYNEQFF
NA	TRBV4-3	TRBJ1-2	NA	TGCGCCAGCAGCCCGAACCCGACAAGTCCCTACACCTTC	CASSPNPTSPYTF
NA	TRBV6-1	TRBJ1-1	NA	TGTGCCAGCAGTGAATGGGAGACAGGGAACACTGAAGCTTTCTTT	CASSEWETGNTEAFF